Reported below is one T cell receptor (beta chain). Its antigen is currently unknown. Profiled with immunoSEQ multiplex PCR; TCRdb holds only in-frame clones, not every one. The repertoire includes over 100,000 clones, approximately 90% of them detected once, and over 3.5% sits in the top ten. These data belong to a study of T cell responses to AZD1222 COVID-19 vaccine. Study-level findings and limits: Recipients of two AZD1222 doses showed rising Spike-specific TCR breadth and depth. Within unmutated variant regions lay the reported targets of nearly half of spike-specific TCRs.

Material: peripheral blood, obtained on day 0 of AZD1222 vaccination. The source of this sequence is an adult in good health.

The CDR3 sequence is CASSYTQRGVAYTF. CDR3 nucleotides: TGTGCCAGCAGTTACACCCAACGCGGGGTTGCCTACACCTTC. The rearrangement joins TRBV6-5 to TRBJ1-2; D gene uncertain. The CDR3 contains 14 residues. V lost 2 bases and J 10 bases, leaving 17 bases between the germline ends. CDR1 is MNHEY and CDR2 is SVGAGI in the germline V gene.